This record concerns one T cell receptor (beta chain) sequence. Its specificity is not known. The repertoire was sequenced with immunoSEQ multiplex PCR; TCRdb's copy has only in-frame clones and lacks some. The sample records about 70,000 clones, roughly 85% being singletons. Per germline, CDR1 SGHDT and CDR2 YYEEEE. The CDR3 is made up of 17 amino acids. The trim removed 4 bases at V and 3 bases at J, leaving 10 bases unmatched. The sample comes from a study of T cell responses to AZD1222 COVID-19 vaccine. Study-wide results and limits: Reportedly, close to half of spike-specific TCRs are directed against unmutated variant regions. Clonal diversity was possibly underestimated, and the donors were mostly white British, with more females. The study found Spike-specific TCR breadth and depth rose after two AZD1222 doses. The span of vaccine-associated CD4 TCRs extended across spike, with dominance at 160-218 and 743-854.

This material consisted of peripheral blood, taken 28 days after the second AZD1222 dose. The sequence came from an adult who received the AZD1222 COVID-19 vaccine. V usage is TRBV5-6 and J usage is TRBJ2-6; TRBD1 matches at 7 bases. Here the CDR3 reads CASSQFQQGNGANVLTF. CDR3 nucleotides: TGTGCCAGCAGCCAATTCCAACAGGGGAATGGGGCCAACGTCCTGACTTTC.